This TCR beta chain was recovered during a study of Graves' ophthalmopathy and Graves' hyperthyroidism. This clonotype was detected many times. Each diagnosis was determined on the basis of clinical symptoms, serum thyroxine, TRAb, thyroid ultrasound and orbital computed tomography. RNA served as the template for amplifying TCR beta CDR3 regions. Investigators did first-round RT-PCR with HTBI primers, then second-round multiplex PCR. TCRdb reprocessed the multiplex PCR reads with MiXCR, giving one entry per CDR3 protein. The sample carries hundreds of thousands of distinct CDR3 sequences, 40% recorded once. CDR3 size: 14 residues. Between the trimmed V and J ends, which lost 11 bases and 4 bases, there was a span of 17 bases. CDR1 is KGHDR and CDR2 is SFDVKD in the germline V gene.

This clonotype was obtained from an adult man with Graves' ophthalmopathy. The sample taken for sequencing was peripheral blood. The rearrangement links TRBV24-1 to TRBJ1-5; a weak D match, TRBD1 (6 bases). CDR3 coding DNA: TGTGCCAGCACCCGTGACAGGACGAATCAGCCCCAGCATTTT. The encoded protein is CASTRDRTNQPQHF.